Below, one T cell receptor beta chain is given with its context. Antigen: not known. A junction end diverges from the germline sequence, so it may reflect a read error. The sample belongs to a study of post-analysis software for immune sequencing data. Study overall: Recorded subtypes: relapsing-remitting, secondary progressive, progressive-relapsing; some patients unannotated. Notes on the study in general: Controls showed lower frequencies than patients for roughly five TRBV segments, and TRBV5-6, TRBV5-1 and TRBV20-1 were among these. F-measure co-clustering was strong for batch-matched samples. A significant reduction in normalized Chao1 diversity was observed in multiple sclerosis patients versus controls.

This CDR3 is built from 13 residues. Germline CDR1 is SSHAT and CDR2 is FNYEAQ (reference sequence). Every TCR beta cDNA library bore unique molecular identifiers. In TCRdb, the PCR reads were re-called with MiXCR into one record per CDR3 protein. The sample holds about 460,000 distinct CDR3 sequences; around 40% are singletons and the top ten take about 12%. The receptor's source is a girl aged 10 to 17 with multiple sclerosis. The chain recombines TRBV7-7 with TRBJ2-7; perhaps TRBD2 as D (5 bases). Material: blood. The CDR3 loop is CASSLAPDYEQYF. The CDR3 DNA reads TGTGCTAGCAGCTTAGCGCCGGACTACGAGCAGTACTTC.